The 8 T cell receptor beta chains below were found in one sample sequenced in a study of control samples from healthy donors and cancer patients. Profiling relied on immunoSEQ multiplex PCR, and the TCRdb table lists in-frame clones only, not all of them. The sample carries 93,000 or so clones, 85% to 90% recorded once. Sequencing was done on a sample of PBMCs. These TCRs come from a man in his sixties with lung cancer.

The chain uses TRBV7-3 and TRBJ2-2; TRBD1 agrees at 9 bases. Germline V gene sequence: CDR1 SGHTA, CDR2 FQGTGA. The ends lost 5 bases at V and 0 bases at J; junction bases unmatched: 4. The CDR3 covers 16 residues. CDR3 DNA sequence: TGTGCCAGCAGCCCACGGACAGGGGCGAACACCGGGGAGCTGTTTTTT. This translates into CASSPRTGANTGELFF.

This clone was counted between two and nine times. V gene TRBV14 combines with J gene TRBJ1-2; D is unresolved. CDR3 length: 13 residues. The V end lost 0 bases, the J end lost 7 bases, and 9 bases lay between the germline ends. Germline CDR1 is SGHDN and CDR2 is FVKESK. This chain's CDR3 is CASSQDRIAGYTF. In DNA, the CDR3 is TGTGCCAGCAGCCAAGACAGGATTGCTGGCTACACCTTC. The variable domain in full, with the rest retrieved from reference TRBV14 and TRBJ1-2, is EAGVTQFPSHSVIEKGQTVTLRCDPISGHDNLYWYRRVMGKEIKFLLHFVKESKQDESGMPNNRFLAERTGGTYSTLKVQPAELEDSGVYFCASSQDRIAGYTFGSGTRLTVV.

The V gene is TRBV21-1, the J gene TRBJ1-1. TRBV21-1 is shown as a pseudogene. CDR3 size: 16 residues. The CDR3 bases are TGTGCCAGCAGCAGTCAGGGATTGAGGGTTAACACTGAAGCTTTCTTT. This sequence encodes CASSSQGLRVNTEAFF.

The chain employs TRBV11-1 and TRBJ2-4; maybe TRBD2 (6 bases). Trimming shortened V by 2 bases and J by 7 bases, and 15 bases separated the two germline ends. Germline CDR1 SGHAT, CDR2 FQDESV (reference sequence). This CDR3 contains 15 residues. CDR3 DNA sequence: TGTGCCAGCAGCTTAAACCTAGCGTTTAATAACATTCAGTACTTC. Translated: CASSLNLAFNNIQYF.

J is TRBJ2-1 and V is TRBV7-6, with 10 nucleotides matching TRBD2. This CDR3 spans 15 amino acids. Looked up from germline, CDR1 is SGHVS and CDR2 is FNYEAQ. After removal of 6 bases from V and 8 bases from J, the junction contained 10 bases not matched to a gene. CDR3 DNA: TGTGCCAGCAGTCGCGACAGCGGGGGGGCCTATGAGCAGTTCTTC. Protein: CASSRDSGGAYEQFF.

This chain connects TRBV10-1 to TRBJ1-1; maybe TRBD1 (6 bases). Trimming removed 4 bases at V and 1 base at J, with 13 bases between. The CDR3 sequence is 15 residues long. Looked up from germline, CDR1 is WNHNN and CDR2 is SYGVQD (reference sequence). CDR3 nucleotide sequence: TGCGCCAGCAGTGGGGGGGGCGCTGGGAACACTGAAGCTTTCTTT. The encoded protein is CASSGGGAGNTEAFF.

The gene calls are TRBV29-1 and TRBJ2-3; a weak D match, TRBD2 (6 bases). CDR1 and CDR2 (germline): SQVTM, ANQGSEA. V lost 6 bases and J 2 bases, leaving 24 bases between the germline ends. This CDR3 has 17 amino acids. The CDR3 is CSVEVPSVALNTDTQYF. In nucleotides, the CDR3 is TGCAGCGTCGAGGTCCCTAGCGTCGCCTTAAACACAGATACGCAGTATTTT.

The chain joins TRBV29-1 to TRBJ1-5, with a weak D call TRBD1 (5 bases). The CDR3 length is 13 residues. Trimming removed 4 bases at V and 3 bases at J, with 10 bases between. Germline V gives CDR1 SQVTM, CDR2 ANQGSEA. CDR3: CSVGGDLNQPQHF. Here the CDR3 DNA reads TGCAGCGTTGGGGGGGACCTCAATCAGCCCCAGCATTTT. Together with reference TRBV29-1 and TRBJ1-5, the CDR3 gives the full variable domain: SAVISQKPSRDICQRGTSLTIQCQVDSQVTMMFWYRQQPGQSLTLIATANQGSEATYESGFVIDKFPISRPNLTFSTLTVSNMSPEDSSIYLCSVGGDLNQPQHFGDGTRLSIL.